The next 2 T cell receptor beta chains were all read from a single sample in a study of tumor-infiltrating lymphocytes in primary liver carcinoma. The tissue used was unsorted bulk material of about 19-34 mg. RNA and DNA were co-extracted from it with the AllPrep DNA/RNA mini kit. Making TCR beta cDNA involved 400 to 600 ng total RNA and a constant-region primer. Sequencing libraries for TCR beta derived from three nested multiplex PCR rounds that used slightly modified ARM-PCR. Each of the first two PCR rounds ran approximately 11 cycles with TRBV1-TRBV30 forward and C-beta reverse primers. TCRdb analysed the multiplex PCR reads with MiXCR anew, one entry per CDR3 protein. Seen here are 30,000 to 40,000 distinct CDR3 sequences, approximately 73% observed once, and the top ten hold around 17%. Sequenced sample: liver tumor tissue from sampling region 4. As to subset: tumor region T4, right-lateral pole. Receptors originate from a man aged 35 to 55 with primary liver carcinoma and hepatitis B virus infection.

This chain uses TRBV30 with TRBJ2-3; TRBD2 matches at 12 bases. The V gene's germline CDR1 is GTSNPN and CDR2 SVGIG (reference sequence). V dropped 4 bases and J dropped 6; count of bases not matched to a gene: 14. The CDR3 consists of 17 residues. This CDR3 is CAWIPGLAGYVTDTQYF. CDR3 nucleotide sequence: TGTGCCTGGATCCCCGGACTAGCGGGATACGTCACGGATACGCAGTATTTT. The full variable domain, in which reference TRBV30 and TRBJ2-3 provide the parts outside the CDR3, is SQTIHQWPATLVQPVGSPLSLECTVEGTSNPNLYWYRQAAGRGLQLLFYSVGIGQISSEVPQNLSASRPQDRQFILSSKKLLLSDSGFYLCAWIPGLAGYVTDTQYFGPGTRLTVL.

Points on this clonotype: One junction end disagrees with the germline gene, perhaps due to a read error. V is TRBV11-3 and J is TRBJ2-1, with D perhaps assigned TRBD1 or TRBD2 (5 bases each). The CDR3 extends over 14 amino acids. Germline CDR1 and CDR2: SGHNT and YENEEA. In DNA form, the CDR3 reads TGTGCCAGGAGCTTAGGGGTCAGCAACAACGAGCGGTCCTTC. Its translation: CARSLGVSNNERSF.